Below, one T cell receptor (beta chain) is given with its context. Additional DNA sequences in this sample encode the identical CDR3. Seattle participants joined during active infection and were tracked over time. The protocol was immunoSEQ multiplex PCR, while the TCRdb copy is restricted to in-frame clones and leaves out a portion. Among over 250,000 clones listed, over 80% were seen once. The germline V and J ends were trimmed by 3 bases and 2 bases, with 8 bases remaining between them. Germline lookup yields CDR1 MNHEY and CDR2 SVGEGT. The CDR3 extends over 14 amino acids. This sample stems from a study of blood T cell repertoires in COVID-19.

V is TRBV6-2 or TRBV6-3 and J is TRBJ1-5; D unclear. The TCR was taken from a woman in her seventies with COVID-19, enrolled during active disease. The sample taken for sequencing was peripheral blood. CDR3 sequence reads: CASSYVGGNQPQHF. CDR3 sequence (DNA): TGTGCCAGCAGTTATGTGGGCGGCAATCAGCCCCAGCATTTT.